These 23 T cell receptor beta chains originate from one sample sequenced in a study of shared clonotypes between healthy human individuals. TCRdb keeps only in-frame clones here, not all; method: immunoSEQ multiplex PCR. The sample lists roughly 2.2 million clones, more than 85% occurring once. The sequencing input was naive CD4+ T cells from PBMCs. Noted subset: CD45RA+ positively selected. The receptor set was obtained from a man aged 18 to 29 in good health. Some clones in this sample may be carry-over from other donors' samples.

The chain has TRBV7-2 and TRBJ1-4, with D possibly TRBD1 on 5 matching bases. Deletions cut 3 bases from V and 3 bases from J, with 11 bases between. The CDR3 runs to 15 residues. CDR1 and CDR2 (germline): SGHTA, FQGNSA. The CDR3 loop is CASSLVRQPNEKLFF. DNA for the CDR3: TGTGCCAGCAGCTTGGTTAGACAGCCTAATGAAAAACTGTTTTTT.

The V and J genes are TRBV4-3 and TRBJ1-6; tentatively, D is TRBD1 (6 bases). Looked up from germline, CDR1 is LGHNA and CDR2 is YSLEER. Between the trimmed V and J ends, which lost 4 bases and 9 bases, there was a span of 10 bases. This CDR3 is 13 amino acids long. Here the CDR3 DNA reads TGCGCCAGCAGCCCAGGGGTGGGTTCACCCCTCCACTTT. Translated: CASSPGVGSPLHF.

On this clone itself: Other DNA sequences in the sample encode the same CDR3. The rearrangement links TRBV14 to TRBJ1-5, with no clear D. Germline V gives CDR1 SGHDN, CDR2 FVKESK. The CDR3 sequence is 13 residues long. V lost 0 bases and J lost 5, with 5 bases in between. CDR3 amino acids: CASSQDGDQPQHF. The CDR3 DNA reads as TGTGCCAGCAGCCAAGATGGAGATCAGCCCCAGCATTTT. The entire variable domain, with the rest obtained from reference TRBV14 and TRBJ1-5, is as follows: EAGVTQFPSHSVIEKGQTVTLRCDPISGHDNLYWYRRVMGKEIKFLLHFVKESKQDESGMPNNRFLAERTGGTYSTLKVQPAELEDSGVYFCASSQDGDQPQHFGDGTRLSIL.

V is TRBV18 and J is TRBJ1-2, with TRBD1 as a possible D gene (6 bases). This CDR3 has 17 amino acids. Germline lookup yields CDR1 KGHSH and CDR2 LQKENI. V lost 3 bases to trimming and J lost 8 bases, with 25 bases between them. CDR3 bases: TGTGCCAGCTCACCCCTTACGGACAGCCCCACGACGCAAGGCTACACCTTC. It translates to CASSPLTDSPTTQGYTF.

The J gene is TRBJ2-7, the V gene TRBV7-3; no clear D. Germline V lookup: CDR1 SGHTA, CDR2 FQGTGA. The CDR3 runs to 14 residues. Trimming removed 1 base at V and 4 bases at J, with 11 bases between. The CDR3 sequence is CASSLRGSGYEQYF. CDR3 DNA: TGTGCCAGCAGCTTAAGGGGTAGTGGGTACGAGCAGTACTTC.

The chain links TRBV6-1 to TRBJ1-3; no definite D call. V lost 6 bases to trimming and J lost 0 bases, with 12 bases between them. This CDR3 region has 15 residues. Germline V gene sequence: CDR1 MNHNS, CDR2 SASEGT. Here the CDR3 reads CASRPWTDSGNTIYF. CDR3 DNA: TGTGCCAGCAGACCCTGGACTGACTCTGGAAACACCATATATTTT.

Remarks on this clone: At one of its ends the junction is not consistent with the germline gene, which may arise from a read error. The rearrangement links TRBV11-2 to TRBJ1-4, with 9 bases matching TRBD1. The CDR3 is 11 amino acids. The germline V gene has CDR1 SGHAT and CDR2 FQNNGV. CDR3: CASSIRDRVSF. CDR3 sequence (DNA): TGTGCCAGCAGCATCCGGGACAGGGTGTCTTTT. Complete variable domain (other parts from reference TRBV11-2 and TRBJ1-4): EAGVAQSPRYKIIEKRQSVAFWCNPISGHATLYWYQQILGQGPKLLIQFQNNGVVDDSQLPKDRFSAERLKGVDSTLKIQPAKLEDSAVYLCASSIRDRVSFGSGTQLSVL.

In this sample, this clone turned up once. This specimen includes other DNA sequences encoding the same CDR3. The genes are TRBV7-9 and TRBJ2-3; D may correspond to TRBD1 or TRBD2 (5 bases each). Germline V CDR1 and CDR2: SEHNR, FQNEAQ (reference sequence). This CDR3 is built from 15 residues. The V end lost 5 bases, the J end lost 0 bases, and 12 bases lay between the germline ends. CDR3 in DNA: TGTGCCAGCAGCCTAGGGACCGGTAGCACAGATACGCAGTATTTT. This encodes CASSLGTGSTDTQYF.

This chain uses TRBV28 with TRBJ1-4; TRBD1 aligns across 8 bases. The J segment lost 7 bases and the V segment lost 3 bases, leaving 7 bases of the junction unmatched. Germline values: CDR1 MDHEN, CDR2 SYDVKM. This CDR3 comprises 15 residues. CDR3 DNA: TGTGCCAGCAGTTTGAGGACAGGGCGAAGTGAAAAACTGTTTTTT. Translation gives CASSLRTGRSEKLFF.

V usage is TRBV18 and J usage is TRBJ2-1, with 8 bases matching TRBD1. The CDR3 has 14 amino acids. Germline values: CDR1 KGHSH, CDR2 LQKENI. J gave up 5 bases and V 3 bases, and 3 bases lay outside the gene matches. This CDR3 reads CASSPVDRDNEQFF. The DNA of the CDR3 is TGTGCCAGCTCACCCGTGGACAGGGACAATGAGCAGTTCTTC. The complete variable domain, with remaining parts taken from reference TRBV18 and TRBJ2-1, reads NAGVMQNPRHLVRRRGQEARLRCSPMKGHSHVYWYRQLPEEGLKFMVYLQKENIIDESGMPKERFSAEFPKEGPSILRIQQVVRGDSAAYFCASSPVDRDNEQFFGPGTRLTVL.

The rearrangement joins TRBV5-1 to TRBJ1-2, with D uncertain. V lost 4 bases and J lost 4, with 11 bases in between. This CDR3 has 13 residues. The germline CDR1 and CDR2 sequences are SGHRS and YFSETQ. The CDR3 protein is CASSPGDSYGYTF. The CDR3 DNA reads TGCGCCAGCAGCCCTGGGGATTCCTATGGCTACACCTTC.

The V and J genes are TRBV28 and TRBJ1-1; 7 bases match TRBD1. CDR1 is MDHEN, CDR2 SYDVKM, per germline. V lost 4 bases, J lost 1 base, and 6 bases stayed unmatched. The CDR3 has 15 amino acids. The CDR3 here is CASSSNRGPNTEAFF. The CDR3 DNA follows: TGTGCCAGCAGTTCCAACAGGGGCCCGAACACTGAAGCTTTCTTT.

The chain has TRBV27 and TRBJ2-7, with D possibly being TRBD2 (5 bases). Germline values: CDR1 MNHEY, CDR2 SMNVEV (reference sequence). V lost 5 bases, J lost 3 bases, and 20 bases lay in between. The length of the CDR3 is 16 residues. The CDR3 sequence is CASSPSLPRANYEQYF. The CDR3, as DNA: TGTGCCAGCAGTCCGTCCCTTCCGCGGGCCAACTACGAGCAGTACTTC.

The J gene is TRBJ2-2, the V gene TRBV7-2; 8 positions agree with TRBD2. This CDR3 has 14 amino acids. CDR1 and CDR2 (germline): SGHTA, FQGNSA. V trimming: 2 bases; J trimming: 8 bases; junction bases outside the gene matches: 4. The CDR3 spells CASSLSGRVGELFF. In DNA form, the CDR3 reads TGTGCCAGCAGCTTAAGCGGGAGAGTGGGGGAGCTGTTTTTT.

The genes are TRBV29-1 and TRBJ1-1; D gene unclear. The CDR3 loop spans 13 amino acids. V was trimmed by 4 bases and J by 1 base, leaving 10 bases between them. Germline CDR1 and CDR2: SQVTM and ANQGSEA. CDR3 region: CSVVRGENTEAFF. The CDR3 DNA is TGCAGCGTTGTCAGAGGCGAGAACACTGAAGCTTTCTTT.

The chain joins TRBV11-3 to TRBJ2-1; D may be TRBD1 (5 bases). Trimming removed 0 bases at V and 4 bases at J, with 13 bases between. CDR3 size: 16 residues. The germline gives CDR1 SGHNT, CDR2 YENEEA. CDR3 sequence reads: CASSLESQAGYNEQFF. The CDR3 nucleotides are TGTGCCAGCAGCTTAGAGTCACAGGCCGGGTACAATGAGCAGTTCTTC. Full variable domain (remainder filled in from reference TRBV11-3 and TRBJ2-1): EAGVVQSPRYKIIEKKQPVAFWCNPISGHNTLYWYLQNLGQGPELLIRYENEEAVDDSQLPKDRFSAERLKGVDSTLKIQPAELGDSAVYLCASSLESQAGYNEQFFGPGTRLTVL.

CDR3 nucleotides: TGTGCCAGCAGCCCAGGGACAGCCTCTAATGAAAAACTGTTTTTT. Amino acids: CASSPGTASNEKLFF. This chain uses TRBV7-2 with TRBJ1-4; 7 nucleotides agree with TRBD1. This CDR3 has 15 residues. Trimming cost V 5 bases and J 3 bases; bases outside gene matches: 6. Per germline, CDR1 SGHTA and CDR2 FQGNSA.

This chain connects TRBV9 to TRBJ2-1, with D hard to call. The CDR3 totals 13 residues. The V end lost 2 bases, the J end lost 6 bases, and 9 bases lay between the germline ends. CDR1 and CDR2 (germline): SGDLS, YYNGEE. CDR3 coding DNA: TGTGCCAGCAGCGTCTTTGCCTCCAATGAGCAGTTCTTC. Its translation: CASSVFASNEQFF.

The rearrangement joins TRBV18 to TRBJ1-4; D is possibly TRBD1 (6 bases). CDR1 is KGHSH and CDR2 is LQKENI in the germline V gene. This CDR3 region has 17 residues. V was clipped by 1 base and J by 0 bases, with 12 bases between them. In nucleotides, the CDR3 is TGTGCCAGCTCACCACAGGGGGAGTGGACAACTAATGAAAAACTGTTTTTT. Translated, it gives CASSPQGEWTTNEKLFF.

Comment on this clone: The same CDR3 is also encoded by other DNA sequences in this sample. The chain couples TRBV18 to TRBJ1-1, with D possibly matching TRBD1 (5 bases). Deletions cut 2 bases from V and 5 bases from J, with 12 bases between. Germline V CDR1 and CDR2: KGHSH, LQKENI. The CDR3 extends over 14 amino acids. CDR3 in amino acids: CASSPRGLLTEAFF. The CDR3 DNA reads TGTGCCAGCTCACCAAGGGGACTACTAACTGAAGCTTTCTTT.

A note on this clone: This CDR3 is also generated by other DNA sequences in the sample. V usage is TRBV27 and J usage is TRBJ1-5; no clear D gene. CDR3 length: 14 residues. Germline CDR1 and CDR2: MNHEY and SMNVEV (reference sequence). The V gene lost 2 bases and the J gene lost 4 bases, with 9 bases spanning the gap. CDR3 sequence: CASSLAVGNQPQHF. The CDR3 DNA follows: TGTGCCAGCAGTTTAGCAGTGGGAAATCAGCCCCAGCATTTT.

This chain connects TRBV18 to TRBJ1-2; D is uncertain. The CDR3 runs 10 residues. Per germline, CDR1 KGHSH and CDR2 LQKENI. V was cut by 5 bases and J by 8 bases, with 6 bases left in between. The CDR3 DNA reads TGTGCCAGCTCAGGCGGAGGCTACACCTTC. The encoded protein is CASSGGGYTF.

As concerns this clone: Other DNA variants within this sample encode the same CDR3. The chain recombines TRBV2 with TRBJ1-5; D gene ambiguous. V lost 5 bases and J lost 3, with 2 bases in between. The germline CDR1 and CDR2 sequences are SNHLY and FYNNEI. The CDR3 runs to 11 residues. CDR3 residues: CASSLNQPQHF. Here the CDR3 DNA reads TGTGCCAGCAGTCTCAATCAGCCCCAGCATTTT.